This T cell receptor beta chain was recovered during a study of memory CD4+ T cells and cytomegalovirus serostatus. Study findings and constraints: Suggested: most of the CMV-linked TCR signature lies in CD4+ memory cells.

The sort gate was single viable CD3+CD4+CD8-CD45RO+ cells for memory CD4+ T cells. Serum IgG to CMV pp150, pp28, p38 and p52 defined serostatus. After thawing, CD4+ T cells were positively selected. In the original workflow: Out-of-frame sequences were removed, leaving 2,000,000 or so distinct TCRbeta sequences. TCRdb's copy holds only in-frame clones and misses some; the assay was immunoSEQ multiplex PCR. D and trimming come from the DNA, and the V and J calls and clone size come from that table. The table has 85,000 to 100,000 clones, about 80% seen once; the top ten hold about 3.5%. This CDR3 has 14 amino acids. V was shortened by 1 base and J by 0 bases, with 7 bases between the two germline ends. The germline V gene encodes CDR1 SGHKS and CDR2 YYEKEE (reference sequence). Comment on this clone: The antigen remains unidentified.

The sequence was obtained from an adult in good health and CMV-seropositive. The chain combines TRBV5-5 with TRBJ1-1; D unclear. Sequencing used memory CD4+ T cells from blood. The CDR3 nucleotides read TGTGCCAGCAGCTTGCAGGCCTTGAACACTGAAGCTTTCTTT. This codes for CASSLQALNTEAFF.